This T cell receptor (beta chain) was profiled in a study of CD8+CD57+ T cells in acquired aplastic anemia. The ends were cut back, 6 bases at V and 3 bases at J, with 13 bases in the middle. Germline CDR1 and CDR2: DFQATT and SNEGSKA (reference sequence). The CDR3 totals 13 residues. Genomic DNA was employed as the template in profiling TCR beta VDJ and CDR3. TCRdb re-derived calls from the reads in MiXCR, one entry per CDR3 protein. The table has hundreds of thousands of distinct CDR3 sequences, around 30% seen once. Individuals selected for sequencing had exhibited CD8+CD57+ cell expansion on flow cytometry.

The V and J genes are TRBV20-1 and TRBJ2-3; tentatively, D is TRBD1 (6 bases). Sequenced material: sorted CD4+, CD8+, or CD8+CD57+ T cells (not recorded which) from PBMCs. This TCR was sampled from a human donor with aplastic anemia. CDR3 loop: CSARKQGTDTQYF. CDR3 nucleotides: TGCAGTGCCCGCAAGCAGGGGACAGATACGCAGTATTTT.